The clone carrying this TCR beta chain turned up a few times. Its antigen is unidentified. This record comes from a study of CD8 T cells in Susac syndrome. The study's findings and limits: It was acknowledged by the study that relatively few individuals were included in its TCR sequencing and HLA analysis.

RNA amounts of about 0.5 to 1 ug underwent reverse transcription with random hexamers. The immunoSEQ assay covered 54 Vbeta and 13 Jbeta segments for CDR3. TCRdb itself ran the immunoSEQ multiplex PCR reads through MiXCR, one entry per CDR3 protein. The sample records tens of thousands of distinct CDR3 sequences, around 94% being singletons. TEMRA cells were FACS-enriched, with CD8+ and CD4+ T cells isolated negatively. This TCR was recovered from a human donor in good health. Sequencing input: CD8+ T cells from PBMCs.

In nucleotides, the CDR3 is TGTGCCAGTAGTGCCGGAGCTAACTATGGCTACACCTTC. Translating it yields CASSAGANYGYTF. This chain links TRBV19 with TRBJ1-2; unclear D gene. Trimming cost V 5 bases and J 0 bases, with 7 bases left between them. CDR3 length equals 13 residues. Germline loops: CDR1 LNHDA, CDR2 SQIVND (reference sequence).